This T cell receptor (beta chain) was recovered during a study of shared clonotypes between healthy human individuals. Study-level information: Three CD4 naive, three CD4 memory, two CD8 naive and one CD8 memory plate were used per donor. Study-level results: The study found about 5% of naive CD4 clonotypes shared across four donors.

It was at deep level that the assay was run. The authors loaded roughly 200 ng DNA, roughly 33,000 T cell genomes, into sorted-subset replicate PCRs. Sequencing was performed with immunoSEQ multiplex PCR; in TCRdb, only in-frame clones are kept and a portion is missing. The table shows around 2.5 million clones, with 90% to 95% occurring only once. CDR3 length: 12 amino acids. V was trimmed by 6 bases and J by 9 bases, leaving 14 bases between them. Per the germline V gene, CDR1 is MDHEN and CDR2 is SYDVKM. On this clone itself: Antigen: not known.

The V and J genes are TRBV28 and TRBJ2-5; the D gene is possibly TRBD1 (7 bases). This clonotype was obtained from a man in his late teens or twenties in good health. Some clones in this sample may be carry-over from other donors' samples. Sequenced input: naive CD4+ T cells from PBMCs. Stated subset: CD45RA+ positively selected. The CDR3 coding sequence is TGTGCCAGCAGGGCAGGGGGGATGTCCCAGTACTTC. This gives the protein CASRAGGMSQYF.